The next 29 T cell receptor beta chains were all read from a single sample in a study of technical replicates of blood from several donors (dated by TCRdb to 2016 to 2017). The library was prepared using the immunoSEQ multiplex PCR assay. In its TCRdb copy, this immuneACCESS table keeps in-frame sequences only and misses some clones. Where compared with another copy, unresolved V genes explain less than half of these, and the others have no known cause. Present in this sample are approximately 75,000 clones, roughly four fifths of which were seen just once. Around 3.9% of the sample is taken by the ten largest. Sequenced: PBMCs. These receptors were collected from a human donor in good health. Some clones in this sample may be carry-over from other donors' samples.

This clone showed up just once. V gene TRBV5-1 combines with J gene TRBJ2-5; 12 nucleotides align to TRBD2. Germline V CDR1 and CDR2: SGHRS, YFSETQ. The CDR3 length is 15 residues. V lost 2 bases and J lost 5; bases outside the gene matches: 4. CDR3 nucleotide sequence: TGCGCCAGCAGCTTTGGACTAGCGGGGTCCGAGACCCAGTACTTC. Translated, it gives CASSFGLAGSETQYF. The full variable domain, completed using reference TRBV5-1 and TRBJ2-5, is KAGVTQTPRYLIKTRGQQVTLSCSPISGHRSVSWYQQTPGQGLQFLFEYFSETQRNKGNFPGRFSGRQFSNSRSEMNVSTLELGDSALYLCASSFGLAGSETQYFGPGTRLLVL.

On this clone itself: The sample contains more than one DNA sequence encoding this CDR3. The chain couples TRBV30 to TRBJ2-7, with D possibly matching TRBD2 (7 bases). V lost 0 bases to trimming and J lost 0 bases, with 9 bases between them. Per the germline V gene, CDR1 is GTSNPN and CDR2 is SVGIG (reference sequence). The CDR3 has 14 residues. CDR3 loop: CAWSVGGASYEQYF. Here the CDR3 DNA reads TGTGCCTGGAGTGTTGGGGGGGCCTCCTACGAGCAGTACTTC. Together with reference TRBV30 and TRBJ2-7, the CDR3 gives the full variable domain: SQTIHQWPATLVQPVGSPLSLECTVEGTSNPNLYWYRQAAGRGLQLLFYSVGIGQISSEVPQNLSASRPQDRQFILSSKKLLLSDSGFYLCAWSVGGASYEQYFGPGTRLTVT.

This clone has only a few counts. This sequence joins TRBV5-4 and TRBJ1-2, with D uncertain. Germline lookup yields CDR1 SGHNT and CDR2 YYREEE (reference sequence). The V end lost 0 bases, the J end lost 11 bases, and 11 bases lay between the germline ends. CDR3 length equals 12 residues. Written as DNA, the CDR3 is TGTGCCAGCAGCTTGGCTGCGAGGGTTTACACCTTC. This codes for CASSLAARVYTF.

The table lists this clone with a few counts. The V call is TRBV7-7, the J call TRBJ2-1, with no clear D. V gave up 3 bases and J gave up 0 bases, with 9 bases separating them. Germline CDR1 and CDR2: SSHAT and FNYEAQ (reference sequence). The CDR3 loop spans 15 amino acids. CDR3 bases: TGTGCCAGCAGCTTTGTCGCTAACTCCTACAATGAGCAGTTCTTC. Its translation: CASSFVANSYNEQFF.

The CDR3: CAWSRSSGEQYF. The CDR3, as DNA: TGTGCCTGGTCCCGCTCTAGCGGCGAGCAGTACTTC. The gene calls are TRBV30 and TRBJ2-7; 7 bases match TRBD2. This CDR3 contains 12 residues. Germline V CDR1 and CDR2: GTSNPN, SVGIG (reference sequence). The ends lost 5 bases at V and 6 bases at J; junction bases unmatched: 7.

V gene TRBV7-8 combines with J gene TRBJ1-5; a possible D gene is TRBD1 (5 bases). The V and J ends lost 6 bases and 9 bases respectively, with 12 bases between them. The CDR3 loop spans 12 amino acids. Germline V CDR1 and CDR2: SGHVS, FQNEAQ. CDR3 in amino acids: CASSFGGGPQHF. The CDR3 DNA is TGTGCCAGCAGTTTCGGGGGGGGGCCCCAGCATTTT.

The chain employs TRBV7-9 and TRBJ1-1; D unresolved. CDR1 is SEHNR and CDR2 is FQNEAQ in the germline V gene (reference sequence). V lost 5 bases and J 5 bases, leaving 21 bases between the germline ends. The CDR3 covers 16 residues. The CDR3, as DNA: TGTGCCAGCAGCCAGGCCGGGGTCGTAGTTGGGACTGAAGCTTTCTTT. It specifies CASSQAGVVVGTEAFF.

The V gene is TRBV29-1, the J gene TRBJ2-3; no clear D gene. Germline V CDR1 and CDR2: SQVTM, ANQGSEA. V shed 7 bases and J shed 2 bases, with 10 bases lying between them. CDR3 length: 12 residues. As DNA, the CDR3 is TGCAGCGAGCGACTTACCACAGATACGCAGTATTTT. It translates to CSERLTTDTQYF.

The gene calls are TRBV7-9 and TRBJ1-5; no definite D call. V lost 6 bases, J lost 0 bases, and 9 bases lay in between. The CDR3 runs 14 residues. Per germline, CDR1 SEHNR and CDR2 FQNEAQ (reference sequence). The CDR3: CASSLGYSNQPQHF. The CDR3 DNA reads TGTGCCAGCAGTTTGGGCTATAGCAATCAGCCCCAGCATTTT.

The chain is built from TRBV7-8 and TRBJ2-2; perhaps TRBD1 as D (6 bases). The CDR3 is 13 amino acids. Germline V gene sequence: CDR1 SGHVS, CDR2 FQNEAQ. V lost 5 bases to trimming and J lost 6 bases, with 10 bases between them. The CDR3 nucleotides are TGTGCCAGCAGCCCTACAGGGTCCGGGGAGCTGTTTTTT. It codes for CASSPTGSGELFF.

Concerning this clone: Germline is not matched at one junction end, which may reflect a read error. The rearrangement joins TRBV25-1 to TRBJ1-6; D is undetermined. CDR3 length: 14 residues. Looked up from germline, CDR1 is MGHDK and CDR2 is SYGVNS. CDR3 nucleotide sequence: TGTGCCAGCAGTGAAGGGCAGGTTGGCTCACCCCCCCACTTT. Protein sequence: CASSEGQVGSPPHF.

The chain is built from TRBV30 and TRBJ2-1; 9 nucleotides match TRBD2. V shed 4 bases, J shed 2 bases, and the junction held 18 bases outside the gene matches. CDR1 and CDR2 from the germline V gene are GTSNPN and SVGIG (reference sequence). The CDR3 consists of 19 residues. As DNA, the CDR3 is TGTGCCTGGAACCGACTAGCGGTAGGAGGATTATTCGCCTACAATGAGCAGTTCTTC. Translation gives CAWNRLAVGGLFAYNEQFF.

The chain couples TRBV4-3 to TRBJ2-7; D unclear. Germline V gene lookup returns CDR1 LGHNA and CDR2 YSLEER. The CDR3 runs 15 residues. With 0 bases removed from V and 2 bases from J, the gap between germline ends came to 11 bases. CDR3 sequence: CASSQDAAGTYEQYF. The CDR3, as DNA: TGCGCCAGCAGCCAAGATGCCGCCGGTACCTACGAGCAGTACTTC.

CDR3 in amino acids: CASSRGNSYEQYF. The CDR3 DNA reads TGTGCCAGCAGCCGAGGGAACTCCTACGAGCAGTACTTC. The chain recombines TRBV6-6 with TRBJ2-7, with TRBD2 as a possible D gene (5 bases). Germline CDR1 and CDR2: MNHNY and SVGAGI (reference sequence). This CDR3 is 13 amino acids long. V lost 6 bases and J 0 bases, leaving 9 bases between the germline ends.

This chain uses TRBV19 with TRBJ2-4; TRBD2 matches at 9 bases. The V segment lost 1 base and the J segment 3 bases; nucleotides outside the gene matches: 10. CDR3 length: 18 residues. The V gene's germline CDR1 is LNHDA and CDR2 SQIVND (reference sequence). The DNA for the CDR3 is TGTGCCAGTAGTATAGGGGTCAAAGCGGGGGGCCTCAAAAACATTCAGTACTTC. It codes for CASSIGVKAGGLKNIQYF.

A note on this clone: At one of its ends the junction is not consistent with the germline gene, which may arise from a read error. The chain joins TRBV6-1 to TRBJ1-2; D perhaps matches TRBD1 (6 bases). CDR3 length: 14 residues. Germline-derived CDR1 and CDR2 are MNHNS and SASEGT. CDR3 sequence reads: CASTAFGQTYGHTF. Here the CDR3 DNA reads TGTGCCAGCACCGCGTTTGGACAGACCTATGGCCACACCTTC.

DNA for the CDR3: TGTGCCACCAGTCAGGGGGATACGCAGTATTTT. This codes for CATSQGDTQYF. The chain couples TRBV15 to TRBJ2-3; D may be TRBD1 (6 bases). Germline CDR1 is LNHNV and CDR2 is YYDKDF (reference sequence). V dropped 6 bases and J dropped 6 bases, with 7 bases sitting between them. CDR3 length equals 11 residues.

The V gene is TRBV9, the J gene TRBJ2-1, with 10 bases lining up with TRBD1. V was pared by 8 bases and J by 5 bases, with 4 bases of the junction left unmatched. The CDR3 is 13 residues long. The germline V gene has CDR1 SGDLS and CDR2 YYNGEE. The CDR3 loop reads CASAGQGDNEQFF. The CDR3 bases are TGTGCCAGTGCCGGACAGGGGGACAATGAGCAGTTCTTC.

The chain carries TRBV6-1 and TRBJ1-1; D remains unclear. Trimming removed 2 bases at V and 3 bases at J, with 10 bases between. CDR1 is MNHNS and CDR2 is SASEGT in the germline V gene. This CDR3 has 14 amino acids. The CDR3: CASSEHLRDTEAFF. Written as DNA, the CDR3 is TGTGCCAGCAGTGAACACCTCCGGGACACTGAAGCTTTCTTT.

With respect to this clone: The junction departs from the called germline gene at one end, perhaps through a read error. Here the CDR3 reads CASSKAGGNQPQHF. The CDR3 DNA sequence: TGTGCCAGTAGTAAAGCGGGGGGCAACCAGCCCCAGCATTTT. The chain employs TRBV19 and TRBJ1-5; D might be TRBD1 (6 bases). CDR3 size: 14 residues. Germline-derived CDR1 and CDR2 are LNHDA and SQIVND (reference sequence).

V usage is TRBV7-6 and J usage is TRBJ1-1, with D unclear. Germline V lookup: CDR1 SGHVS, CDR2 FNYEAQ. The germline V and J ends were trimmed by 3 bases and 1 base, with 6 bases remaining between them. The CDR3 has 13 residues. CDR3 region: CASSFSGNTEAFF. CDR3 nucleotides: TGTGCCAGCAGCTTCTCAGGGAACACTGAAGCTTTCTTT.

The chain joins TRBV7-9 to TRBJ1-4, with D perhaps matching TRBD1 (6 bases). The CDR3 is 14 residues long. V was shortened by 5 bases and J by 6 bases, with 13 bases between the two germline ends. Germline CDR1 SEHNR, CDR2 FQNEAQ (reference sequence). This chain's CDR3 is CASSQQGRDEKLFF. CDR3 nucleotides: TGTGCCAGCAGCCAACAGGGACGGGATGAAAAACTGTTTTTT.

The chain has TRBV6-1 and TRBJ1-2; TRBD1 aligns across 7 bases. J lost 7 bases, V lost 5 bases, and 10 bases had no gene match. The CDR3 spans 14 residues. The germline CDR1 and CDR2 sequences are MNHNS and SASEGT. The CDR3 reads CASSLLDRVGGYTF. CDR3 DNA: TGTGCCAGCAGTTTACTAGACAGGGTTGGTGGCTACACCTTC.

J is TRBJ2-7 and V is TRBV28; D possibly corresponds to TRBD1 (5 bases). The CDR3 has 13 amino acids. Per the germline V gene, CDR1 is MDHEN and CDR2 is SYDVKM. V was cut by 5 bases and J by 0 bases, with 8 bases left in between. CDR3 DNA: TGTGCCAGCAGTCTGACAGTCTCCTACGAGCAGTACTTC. It encodes CASSLTVSYEQYF. Looking up the rest from reference TRBV28 and TRBJ2-7 gives the full variable domain: DVKVTQSSRYLVKRTGEKVFLECVQDMDHENMFWYRQDPGLGLRLIYFSYDVKMKEKGDIPEGYSVSREKKERFSLILESASTNQTSMYLCASSLTVSYEQYFGPGTRLTVT.

This chain uses TRBV7-3 with TRBJ2-1, with a weak D call TRBD2 (6 bases). The CDR3 loop spans 13 amino acids. The germline V and J ends were trimmed by 5 bases and 8 bases, with 13 bases remaining between them. The germline V gene has CDR1 SGHTA and CDR2 FQGTGA. The CDR3, as DNA: TGTGCCAGCAGCCGACGGGAGTACGATGAGCAGTTCTTC. Translated, it gives CASSRREYDEQFF.

The sample holds a few counts of this clone. V usage is TRBV6-6 and J usage is TRBJ1-6, with 8 bases fitting TRBD1. Germline V CDR1 and CDR2: MNHNY, SVGAGI (reference sequence). Trimming took 5 bases from V and 9 from J; bases not matched to a gene: 6. The CDR3 is made up of 14 amino acids. The CDR3 protein is CASSVQGVSSPLHF. The CDR3 bases are TGTGCCAGCAGTGTACAGGGGGTGAGTTCACCCCTCCACTTT.

The chain uses TRBV14 and TRBJ2-3; the D gene is possibly TRBD1 (6 bases). V was trimmed by 2 bases and J by 7 bases, leaving 7 bases between them. There are 12 residues in the CDR3. Germline V lookup: CDR1 SGHDN, CDR2 FVKESK. CDR3 protein: CASSQQGYTQYF. The CDR3 DNA is TGTGCCAGCAGCCAACAGGGGTATACGCAGTATTTT.

The chain employs TRBV6-6 and TRBJ2-1, with 14 bases that match TRBD2. In germline, CDR1 is MNHNY, CDR2 SVGAGI (reference sequence). CDR3 length equals 16 residues. V shed 5 bases, J shed 9 bases, and the junction held 9 bases outside the gene matches. The CDR3 DNA sequence: TGTGCCAGCAGTGCCTCGACTAGCGGGGGGGGAGGTGAGCAGTTCTTC. This gives the protein CASSASTSGGGGEQFF.

The genes are TRBV5-1 and TRBJ2-5; 7 bases are a match to TRBD1. V trimming: 5 bases; J trimming: 3 bases; junction bases outside the gene matches: 4. The CDR3 covers 13 residues. Germline V CDR1 and CDR2: SGHRS, YFSETQ. This CDR3 reads CASRSQGEETQYF. In nucleotides, the CDR3 is TGCGCCAGCAGGAGTCAGGGGGAAGAGACCCAGTACTTC.